Presented here are 17 T cell receptor beta chains from one specimen sequenced in a study of coeliac disease. Sequenced by immunoSEQ multiplex PCR; TCRdb stores in-frame clones only, minus some. The table lists approximately 8,500 clones, 57% of them singletons, with roughly 9.8% in the top ten. The sample was intraepithelial lymphocytes from the gut. The origin of the receptors is a woman in her fifties or sixties with celiac disease.

This clone was recorded a few times. This CDR3 is CATSHGLARKTDTQYF. CDR3 in DNA: TGTGCCACCAGCCACGGGCTAGCGCGGAAAACAGATACGCAGTATTTT. This chain uses TRBV15 with TRBJ2-3; D is perhaps TRBD2 (6 bases). Germline-derived CDR1 and CDR2 are LNHNV and YYDKDF (reference sequence). V lost 5 bases, J lost 3 bases, and 18 bases lay in between. The CDR3 spans 16 residues.

There are a few counts of this clone. The V call is TRBV6-5, the J call TRBJ1-2, with D tentatively TRBD1 (5 bases). Germline assignment: CDR1 MNHEY and CDR2 SVGAGI. The germline V and J ends were trimmed by 3 bases and 8 bases, with 13 bases remaining between them. The CDR3 spans 13 residues. This CDR3 is CASSYQGGNGYTF. In DNA form, the CDR3 reads TGTGCCAGCAGTTATCAGGGAGGCAACGGCTACACCTTC.

Details on this clone: At one boundary the junction diverges from the germline segment, which might be a read error. The rearrangement uses TRBV2 and TRBJ2-2; 7 nucleotides match TRBD2. The CDR3 runs to 11 residues. Germline-derived CDR1 and CDR2 are SNHLY and FYNNEI. The CDR3 DNA follows: TGTGCCAGCAGGGTGGGCGGGGGGCTGTTTTTT. The encoded protein is CASRVGGGLFF.

This clone appeared a single time. This sequence joins TRBV5-1 and TRBJ2-1; the match to TRBD2 covers 13 bases. Germline V gives CDR1 SGHRS, CDR2 YFSETQ. This CDR3 is built from 18 residues. V was clipped by 1 base and J by 7 bases; unmatched bases: 11. The chain's CDR3 is CASSLTTSGRALGNEQFF. CDR3 DNA: TGCGCCAGCAGCTTGACCACTAGCGGGAGGGCCCTCGGGAATGAGCAGTTCTTC.

V gene TRBV11-2 combines with J gene TRBJ1-2; D not certain. Germline V gives CDR1 SGHAT, CDR2 FQNNGV. CDR3 length: 14 residues. V lost 2 bases to trimming and J lost 4 bases, with 11 bases between them. CDR3 sequence: CASSLSAGIYGYTF. The CDR3 nucleotides are TGTGCCAGCAGCTTATCCGCAGGAATCTATGGCTACACCTTC.

The CDR3, as DNA: TGTGCCAGCAGCGTAGGTCCAGGGCCCTACGAGCAGTACTTC. This codes for CASSVGPGPYEQYF. The V call is TRBV9, the J call TRBJ2-7; weak D call: TRBD1 (5 bases). CDR1 SGDLS and CDR2 YYNGEE come from the germline V gene. This CDR3 is 14 amino acids long. Trimming removed 0 bases at V and 2 bases at J, with 9 bases between. The complete variable domain, with remaining parts taken from reference TRBV9 and TRBJ2-7, reads DSGVTQTPKHLITATGQRVTLRCSPRSGDLSVYWYQQSLDQGLQFLIQYYNGEERAKGNILERFSAQQFPDLHSELNLSSLELGDSALYFCASSVGPGPYEQYFGPGTRLTVT.

This clone was seen a few times. The chain links TRBV4-1 to TRBJ1-1, with a possible D match to TRBD1 (5 bases). Germline values: CDR1 MGHRA, CDR2 YSYEKL. V lost 0 bases to trimming and J lost 1 base, with 15 bases between them. CDR3 size: 17 residues. CDR3 sequence (DNA): TGCGCCAGCAGCCAAGAAGGTGGAGGGGCCCCGAACACTGAAGCTTTCTTT. Translated: CASSQEGGGAPNTEAFF.

The CDR3 coding sequence is TGTGCCAGCAGCCCCCCAGGGGCAAACTATGGCTACACCTTC. It yields the protein CASSPPGANYGYTF. The chain joins TRBV9 to TRBJ1-2; D perhaps matches TRBD1 (6 bases). The CDR3 has 14 residues. Trimming left V 4 bases short and J 2 bases short, with 12 bases between. The germline V gene has CDR1 SGDLS and CDR2 YYNGEE.

The rearrangement links TRBV27 to TRBJ2-7; possible D gene TRBD2, 7 bases. V lost 4 bases, J lost 8 bases, and 27 bases lay in between. The germline CDR1 and CDR2 sequences are MNHEY and SMNVEV (reference sequence). This CDR3 has 17 amino acids. The CDR3 region is CASSSRDRGAENLKQYF. The CDR3 nucleotides read TGTGCCAGCAGTTCCCGCGATCGGGGGGCAGAGAATCTCAAGCAGTACTTC.

The genes are TRBV5-1 and TRBJ2-5; 11 bases match TRBD2. V was pared by 1 base and J by 9 bases, with 8 bases of the junction left unmatched. Germline lookup yields CDR1 SGHRS and CDR2 YFSETQ. This CDR3 has 15 residues. The CDR3 bases are TGCGCCAGCAGCTTGTCTAGGACTAGCGGGTCTTCCCAGTACTTC. It encodes CASSLSRTSGSSQYF.

This clone has a handful of counts. The rearrangement uses TRBV9 and TRBJ2-3; 7 nucleotides align to TRBD2. J was trimmed by 3 bases and V by 3 bases; bases with no gene match: 10. This CDR3 is built from 16 residues. In germline, CDR1 is SGDLS, CDR2 YYNGEE. CDR3 bases: TGTGCCAGCAGCGCCGGACTAGTTAGGGGAACAGATACGCAGTATTTT. Translation: CASSAGLVRGTDTQYF.

The sample holds a few counts of this clone. J is TRBJ2-1 and V is TRBV18; TRBD2 is a possible D gene (6 bases). The V and J ends lost 4 bases and 4 bases respectively, with 20 bases between them. The CDR3 covers 17 residues. Looked up from germline, CDR1 is KGHSH and CDR2 is LQKENI. The CDR3 DNA sequence: TGTGCCAGCTCACGGCCAGAGGAGGGTGCCATATACAATGAGCAGTTCTTC. Encoded protein: CASSRPEEGAIYNEQFF.

This rearrangement joins TRBV2 to TRBJ2-1; D might be TRBD2 (5 bases). Germline V CDR1 and CDR2: SNHLY, FYNNEI. V was pared by 7 bases and J by 1 base, with 14 bases between. The CDR3 totals 15 residues. The CDR3 nucleotides read TGTGCCAGCAAATGGTATCTAGCTTCCTACAATGAGCAGTTCTTC. Its protein is CASKWYLASYNEQFF.

The chain couples TRBV4-2 to TRBJ1-1; no reliable D call. CDR3 length: 15 residues. The V and J ends lost 4 bases and 1 base respectively, with 13 bases between them. CDR1 is LGHNA and CDR2 is YNFKEQ in the germline V gene. Written as DNA, the CDR3 is TGTGCCAGCAGCCCCAGGCCACTTCCGAACACTGAAGCTTTCTTT. Encoded protein: CASSPRPLPNTEAFF.

The J gene is TRBJ2-7, the V gene TRBV7-3, with TRBD2 identical over 8 bases. The ends lost 2 bases at V and 6 bases at J; junction bases unmatched: 9. The CDR3 covers 15 residues. Per the germline V gene, CDR1 is SGHTA and CDR2 is FQGTGA. The CDR3, as DNA: TGTGCCAGCAGCTTAGTCGGGACTAGACTTCGCGAGCAGTACTTC. Translated: CASSLVGTRLREQYF.

This chain joins TRBV11-2 and TRBJ2-7; D not resolved. The germline V and J ends were trimmed by 3 bases and 6 bases, with 9 bases remaining between them. CDR3 length: 12 residues. The germline gives CDR1 SGHAT, CDR2 FQNNGV. The CDR3 coding sequence is TGTGCCAGCAGCTTTGGTGGAGTCGAGCAGTACTTC. Amino acids: CASSFGGVEQYF.

The gene calls are TRBV10-3 and TRBJ2-1, with D tentatively TRBD2 (6 bases). The CDR3 length is 13 residues. Germline V gives CDR1 ENHRY, CDR2 SYGVKD. Trimming cost V 6 bases and J 3 bases, with 9 bases left between them. For the CDR3, the DNA is TGTGCCATCAGCGCGGACTACTACAATGAGCAGTTCTTC. Translation gives CAISADYYNEQFF.